The next 11 T cell receptor beta chains were all read from a single sample in a study of T cells in women clearing cervical HPV infection. TCRdb's table, derived via immunoSEQ multiplex PCR, lists solely in-frame clones and lacks some. The sample totals some 10,000 clones; its top ten clones hold roughly 8.7%. What was sequenced was blood buffy coat. These receptor sequences come from a woman between 18 and 70 years old with a cervical HPV16 infection that either progressed to CIN3+ or cleared (not recorded which).

This clone counts as medium-sized by frequency. The read terminates 3 residues ahead of where the CDR3 ends, so the germline J gene completes it. The gene calls are TRBV7-8 and TRBJ2-7; possible D gene TRBD1, 6 bases. The V end was cut by 4 bases, the J end by 4 bases, with 11 bases between. Germline CDR1 and CDR2: SGHVS and FQNEAQ. This CDR3 comprises 13 residues. CDR3 DNA (partial): TGTGCCAGCAGCTGGAACAGGGCTTACGAG. It yields the protein CASSWNRAYE. Given in full, the CDR3 is CASSWNRAYEQYF. The full variable domain, its missing parts supplied by reference TRBV7-8 and TRBJ2-7, is GAGVSQSPRYKVAKRGQDVALRCDPISGHVSLFWYQQALGQGPEFLTYFQNEAQLDKSGLPSDRFFAERPEGSVSTLKIQRTQQEDSAVYLCASSWNRAYEQYFGPGTRLTVT.

Notes on this clone: The CDR3 end falls 3 residues outside the read, so it is completed with the germline J gene. The J gene is TRBJ2-5, the V gene TRBV20-1, with D possibly being TRBD1 (6 bases). The CDR3 sequence is 14 residues long. Germline V CDR1 and CDR2: DFQATT, SNEGSKA (reference sequence). V was clipped by 5 bases and J by 4 bases, with 17 bases between them. This CDR3 is CSALNLDSGETQYF. The part of the CDR3 DNA that was read is TGCAGTGCTTTGAATCTGGACAGTGGAGAGACC.

Regarding this clone: The missing CDR3 end, 3 residues past where the read stops, is filled in from the germline J gene. The V gene is TRBV7-3, the J gene TRBJ2-1, with 9 nucleotides matching TRBD2. The V and J ends lost 5 bases and 1 base, in that order; junction bases with no gene match: 6. Germline loops: CDR1 SGHTA, CDR2 FQGTGA. CDR3 length: 16 amino acids. CDR3 sequence: CASSRGGATSYNEQFF. The CDR3 bases that were read are TGTGCCAGCAGCCGCGGGGGGGCCACGTCCTACAATGAG.

As concerns this clone: The CDR3 is cut off 3 residues early in the read; its end comes from the germline J gene. The V gene is TRBV6-2 or TRBV6-3, the J gene TRBJ2-7; D is undetermined. V was clipped by 6 bases and J by 4 bases, with 7 bases between them. CDR1 is MNHEY, CDR2 SVGEGT, per germline. This CDR3 region has 11 residues. The part of the CDR3 DNA that was read is TGTGCCAGCAGCCCCCTTTACGAG. Amino acid sequence: CASSPLYE. The whole CDR3 is CASSPLYEQYF.

This clone is identified as medium-sized (0.01 to 0.1%) from frequency. The read terminates 3 residues ahead of where the CDR3 ends, so the germline J gene completes it. The chain is built from TRBV29-1 and TRBJ2-7; no clear D. The CDR3 runs to 11 residues. Trimming pared 2 bases from V and 4 bases from J, leaving 6 bases between. The germline V gene encodes CDR1 SQVTM and CDR2 ANQGSEA. The CDR3 loop reads CSVELEYEQYF. Incomplete CDR3 DNA: TGCAGCGTTGAACTAGAATACGAG.

Turning to this clone: The read comes to an end 3 residues before the CDR3 does, leaving the germline J gene to fill in the end. The rearrangement joins TRBV7-9 to TRBJ2-3; weak D call: TRBD1 (5 bases). Germline V gives CDR1 SEHNR, CDR2 FQNEAQ (reference sequence). CDR3 length: 13 residues. CDR3 in amino acids: CASLTTVQETQYF. CDR3 DNA (partial): TGTGCCAGCCTGACGACAGTCCAAGAGACG.

Of note for this clone: With the read ending 3 residues before the CDR3 end, the germline J gene is used to fill in that end. The chain is built from TRBV11-3 and TRBJ2-3; 8 nucleotides match TRBD2. The CDR3 contains 15 residues. Germline values: CDR1 SGHNT, CDR2 YENEEA. Trimming removed 3 bases from V and 5 bases from J; junction bases left unmatched: 7. The CDR3: CASSFDGGAGDTQYF. The CDR3 DNA, read in part, is TGTGCCAGCAGCTTCGACGGGGGGGCAGGAGATACG.

Comments on this clone: The read stops 3 residues short of the end of the CDR3; the missing end is completed from the germline J gene. The V call is TRBV11-2, the J call TRBJ1-1, with 7 bases lining up with TRBD1. The germline V gene encodes CDR1 SGHAT and CDR2 FQNNGV. The CDR3 has 11 residues. The covered CDR3 bases are TGTGCCAGCAAAAGGACAGGAGAA. Protein: CASKRTGE. The CDR3 in its entirety is CASKRTGEAFF.

Turning to this clone: The DNA ends 3 residues before the CDR3 does, and the rest of the CDR3 is filled in from the germline J gene. The rearrangement joins TRBV18 to TRBJ2-4, with D possibly matching TRBD1 (6 bases). Germline V gene lookup returns CDR1 KGHSH and CDR2 LQKENI. The CDR3 totals 14 residues. CDR3: CASSAYRDNYGQYF. The part of the CDR3 DNA that was read is TGTGCCAGCTCAGCCTACAGGGATAACTATGGT.

Comment on this clone: The CDR3 end falls 3 residues outside the read, so it is completed with the germline J gene. V and J are TRBV2 and TRBJ1-2, with TRBD1 matching 7 bases. The V gene's germline CDR1 is SNHLY and CDR2 FYNNEI. The CDR3 has 12 amino acids. The chain's CDR3 is CASSTGVSGYTF. The DNA read from the CDR3 is TGTGCCAGCAGTACAGGGGTCTCGGGC.

A remark on this clone: The read ends 3 residues shy of where the CDR3 ends; the end is completed using the germline J gene. The chain combines TRBV5-1 with TRBJ2-1; TRBD2 aligns across 8 bases. The CDR3 covers 14 residues. J gave up 9 bases and V 1 base, and 6 bases lay outside the gene matches. Germline assignment: CDR1 SGHRS and CDR2 YFSETQ. The CDR3 DNA, read in part, is TGCGCCAGCAGCTTGACTAGCGGACCAGTTGAG. This encodes CASSLTSGPVE. In full, the CDR3 reads CASSLTSGPVEQFF. The full variable domain, with the rest looked up from reference TRBV5-1 and TRBJ2-1, is KAGVTQTPRYLIKTRGQQVTLSCSPISGHRSVSWYQQTPGQGLQFLFEYFSETQRNKGNFPGRFSGRQFSNSRSEMNVSTLELGDSALYLCASSLTSGPVEQFFGPGTRLTVL.